This TCR beta chain was observed in a study of T cell responses to AZD1222 COVID-19 vaccine. Findings and caveats of the study: The number of AZD1222 recipients seropositive at baseline was only five or six. Most donors were white British, females outnumbered males, and clonal diversity was possibly underestimated.

Samples with a second dose at about 4 or about 12 weeks were pooled together. A word on this clone: Its antigen is currently unknown.

Assay used: immunoSEQ multiplex PCR; TCRdb lists only in-frame clones, some missing. The table includes about 88,000 clones, roughly nine tenths detected once. This CDR3 has 14 residues. Trimming cost V 5 bases and J 6 bases, with 11 bases left between them. The germline gives CDR1 MNHEY, CDR2 SVGAGI. The sequenced sample was peripheral blood, obtained 28 days after the second AZD1222 dose. The clonotype was recovered from an adult who received the AZD1222 COVID-19 vaccine. The chain uses TRBV6-5 and TRBJ1-6, with a tentative D call TRBD1 (6 bases). This CDR3 is CASSTGTPNSPLHF. The CDR3 DNA sequence: TGTGCCAGCAGTACCGGGACACCTAATTCACCCCTCCACTTT.